These T cell receptor beta chains were read from a single sample in a study of tumor and adjacent non-tumor tissue in lung cancer. TCRdb re-analysed the multiplex PCR reads in MiXCR, keeping a single row per CDR3 protein. Counted here are under 95,000 distinct CDR3 sequences, 61% occurring once; the ten biggest clones make up roughly 15%. What was sequenced was lung tumor tissue. Source of these receptors: a man between 65 and 80 years old with non-small cell lung cancer. Each CDR3 is given with its conserved first and last residue. D genes are given only for firm matches. Expanded clones get a size class; other rows say once, few or many, or leave the size out.

TRBV11-2	NA	TRBJ2-5	TRBD2	CASSLGFGLAGGGTQETQYF	TGTGCCAGCAGCTTGGGGTTCGGACTAGCTGGGGGGGGGACCCAAGAGACCCAGTACTTC
TRBV6-7	NA	TRBJ2-5	TRBD2	CVSRHAGERETQYF	TGTGTCAGTAGGCATGCGGGGGAGAGGGAGACCCAGTACTTC
TRBV11-2	NA	TRBJ2-5	TRBD1	CASSSRGQGKRQETRYF	TGTGCCAGCAGCTCGCGCGGACAGGGAAAGCGCCAAGAGACCCGGTATTTC
TRBV6-5	once	TRBJ2-5	NA	CASRLQDNQETQYF	TGTGCCAGTCGGCTCCAGGACAACCAAGAGACCCAGTACTTC
TRBV7-8	NA	TRBJ2-7	TRBD2	CASSLSPWLAGGSPHYKQYF	TGTGCCAGCAGCTTAAGCCCATGGCTAGCGGGGGGCTCCCCCCACTACAAGCAGTACTTC
TRBV29-1	NA	TRBJ2-6	NA	CSVSTGNSRANVLTF	TGCAGCGTGTCGACGGGGAACTCTAGGGCCAACGTCCTGACTTTC
TRBV5-5	NA	TRBJ2-5	NA	CAGSLDGQTQYF	TGTGCCGGCAGCTTGGACGGGCAGACTCAGTACTTC
TRBV12-3/TRBV12-4	NA	TRBJ1-1	NA	CASSLSGDGSTEAFF	TGTGCCAGTAGTTTATCTGGGGACGGAAGCACTGAAGCTTTCTTT
TRBV5-1	NA	TRBJ2-5	NA	CASSLEWIGMETQYF	TGCGCCAGCAGCCTGGAGTGGATAGGAATGGAGACCCAGTACTTC
TRBV19	few	TRBJ2-4	NA	CASSMSRENIQYF	TGTGCCAGTAGTATGTCCCGGGAAAACATTCAGTACTTC
TRBV7-2	NA	TRBJ1-3	NA	CTSSLWGRLSGNTIYF	TGTACCAGCAGCTTATGGGGACGGCTCTCTGGAAACACCATATATTTT